This T cell receptor beta chain was retrieved from a study of T cell responses to AZD1222 COVID-19 vaccine. Sequencing used immunoSEQ multiplex PCR; TCRdb keeps in-frame clones, though not all of them. The profile covers 84,000 or so clones, with roughly nine tenths appearing a single time and about 1.6% taken by the ten largest. In germline, CDR1 is ENHRY, CDR2 SYGVKD. With 0 bases removed from V and 4 bases from J, the gap between germline ends came to 6 bases. The CDR3 extends over 13 amino acids. The receptor was derived from an adult in good health. The sequenced sample was peripheral blood, obtained on day 0 of AZD1222 vaccination. The chain employs TRBV10-3 and TRBJ1-1; D is ambiguous. This chain's CDR3 is CAISESFSTEAFF. The CDR3 region has the DNA TGTGCCATCAGTGAGTCGTTCAGCACTGAAGCTTTCTTT.